This is a list of T cell receptor beta chains from one sample in a study of naive and memory T cell subsets. One entry per CDR3 protein results from TCRdb running MiXCR on the UMI-ligation and nested PCR reads. The sample consists of 140,000 to 150,000 distinct CDR3 sequences, about a sixth of them appearing once. Sequencing was done on a sample of naive CD4+ T cells from blood. These receptors all stem from a human donor in good health. Each CDR3 is given with its conserved first and last residue. Fields, in order: J gene, D gene, clone size, V gene, CDR3 protein, CDR3 DNA. D genes are given only for firm matches. Where a row states a size, it is once, few, many or the class of an expanded clone; other rows omit it.

TRBJ1-2 . . TRBV6-2/TRBV6-3 CASSYPEVYGYTF TGTGCCAGCAGTTACCCAGAAGTCTATGGCTACACCTTC
TRBJ1-2 . . TRBV12-5 CAKTRTNYGYTF TGTGCCAAGACGAGGACTAACTATGGCTACACCTTC
TRBJ1-5 . few TRBV12-3/TRBV12-4 CASSSRQGPYSNQPQHF TGTGCCAGCAGTTCCCGCCAGGGGCCCTATAGCAATCAGCCCCAGCATTTT
TRBJ2-1 . . TRBV29-1 CSGGFSYNEQFF TGCAGCGGCGGATTCTCCTACAATGAGCAGTTCTTC
TRBJ2-1 . few TRBV6-6 CATRTSSYNEQFF TGTGCCACCAGGACAAGCTCCTACAATGAGCAGTTCTTC
TRBJ1-5 . . TRBV12-3/TRBV12-4 CASRLQGDSNQPQHF TGTGCCAGCAGGCTACAGGGAGATAGCAATCAGCCCCAGCATTTT
TRBJ1-5 . . TRBV6-6 CASSFASGDSNQPQHF TGTGCCAGCAGTTTCGCATCGGGCGATAGCAATCAGCCCCAGCATTTT
TRBJ2-7 TRBD2 few TRBV28 CASRPGTSYEQYF TGTGCCAGCAGGCCCGGGACTAGCTACGAGCAGTACTTC
TRBJ2-7 . few TRBV6-2/TRBV6-3 CASSFPSGATYEQYF TGTGCCAGCAGTTTCCCGTCAGGGGCAACCTACGAGCAGTACTTC
TRBJ1-2 TRBD1 few TRBV15 CATSRDRQGPNYGYTF TGTGCCACCAGCAGAGATCGACAGGGACCTAACTATGGCTACACCTTC
TRBJ2-1 TRBD2 few TRBV19 CASRSGGSSYNEQFF TGTGCCAGCCGATCTGGCGGGAGCTCCTACAATGAGCAGTTCTTC
TRBJ2-3 TRBD2 once TRBV6-2/TRBV6-3 CASMRYGSGSISDTQYF TGTGCCAGCATGAGGTACGGTAGCGGGAGTATCTCAGATACGCAGTATTTT
TRBJ2-1 TRBD2 few TRBV12-3/TRBV12-4 CASTPGLADYNEQFF TGTGCCAGCACCCCGGGCCTAGCGGATTACAATGAGCAGTTCTTC
TRBJ2-7 TRBD2 few TRBV5-6 CASSSGLAGGYEQYF TGTGCCAGCAGCTCGGGACTAGCGGGAGGCTACGAGCAGTACTTC
TRBJ2-5 TRBD2 few TRBV20-1 CSATLAGVPETQYF TGCAGTGCAACTCTAGCGGGAGTGCCAGAGACCCAGTACTTC
TRBJ1-1 . . TRBV12-3/TRBV12-4 CASSFLRGTEAFF TGTGCCAGCAGTTTTCTTCGCGGTACTGAAGCTTTCTTT
TRBJ1-1 . . TRBV5-4 CASSLNSGAEAFF TGTGCCAGCAGCTTGAACAGCGGGGCTGAAGCTTTCTTT
TRBJ2-3 . . TRBV12-3/TRBV12-4 CASSLTGARTDTQYF TGTGCCAGCAGTTTAACGGGAGCGCGAACAGATACGCAGTATTTT
TRBJ2-5 TRBD2 . TRBV5-1 CASSLVSLRREGRRETQYF TGCGCCAGCAGCTTGGTGTCCCTAAGGCGGGAGGGCCGCCGCGAGACCCAGTACTTC
TRBJ2-1 TRBD1 few TRBV11-1 CASRQGAGDNEQFF TGTGCCAGCAGACAGGGGGCTGGGGACAATGAGCAGTTCTTC
TRBJ2-1 . . TRBV28 CASTLRNGGTNEQFF TGTGCCAGCACACTCAGAAACGGGGGTACCAATGAGCAGTTCTTC
TRBJ2-5 TRBD2 . TRBV29-1 CSVFPPGGGETQYF TGCAGCGTTTTCCCCCCGGGAGGGGGAGAGACCCAGTACTTC